These 7 T cell receptor beta chains share one sample of origin, sequenced in a study of T cells in Graves' hyperthyroidism and ophthalmopathy. TCR beta CDR3 region amplification was performed from RNA transcripts. Primed by the HTBI set, a first-round RT-PCR was run on the TCR CDR3. MiXCR, applied by TCRdb to the multiplex PCR reads, yields one record per CDR3 protein. In the table there are hundreds of thousands of distinct CDR3 sequences, less than 25% of which are singletons. Sequencing used blood. These TCRs come from a young man with Graves' ophthalmopathy.

This clonotype was observed a few times. This chain connects TRBV6-5 to TRBJ2-3; 10 nucleotides line up with TRBD2. Trimming at V came to 2 bases and at J to 4 bases, leaving 6 bases not matched to a gene. The germline gives CDR1 MNHEY, CDR2 SVGAGI. This CDR3 comprises 16 residues. The CDR3 region is CASSYRASGSSDTQYF. For the CDR3, the DNA is TGTGCCAGCAGTTACCGGGCTAGCGGGAGCTCAGATACGCAGTATTTT.

This clonotype has a count of ten or more. The CDR3 DNA is TGTGCCAGCAGCTCATTCCAGACTAGCGGGAGAAGCGGGGAGCTGTTTTTT. Amino acid sequence: CASSSFQTSGRSGELFF. This chain joins TRBV11-2 and TRBJ2-2; 12 positions agree with TRBD2. Germline V lookup: CDR1 SGHAT, CDR2 FQNNGV. With 4 bases clipped from V and 7 bases from J, the junction kept 10 bases outside the gene matches. This CDR3 comprises 17 residues.

This clonotype has a count of ten or more. DNA for the CDR3: TGTGCCAGCAGCCTAAGGACAGGGGGCGAAGGCACTGAAGCTTTCTTT. Protein sequence: CASSLRTGGEGTEAFF. The chain has TRBV11-2 and TRBJ1-1; 11 bases agree with TRBD1. Germline V gene sequence: CDR1 SGHAT, CDR2 FQNNGV. The CDR3 covers 16 residues. Trimming at V came to 5 bases and at J to 4 bases, leaving 9 bases not matched to a gene.

The V call is TRBV7-9, the J call TRBJ2-5, with 7 bases identical to TRBD1. The V and J ends lost 6 bases and 1 base, in that order; junction bases with no gene match: 5. Germline CDR1 and CDR2: SEHNR and FQNEAQ (reference sequence). This CDR3 comprises 14 residues. CDR3 sequence (DNA): TGTGCCAGCAGGGGAACAGGGGTCCAAGAGACCCAGTACTTC. Amino acid sequence: CASRGTGVQETQYF.

This chain uses TRBV7-2 with TRBJ2-7, with 11 bases fitting TRBD2. The length of the CDR3 is 17 residues. The V gene end was trimmed by 4 bases and the J gene end by 2 bases; junction bases not matched to a gene: 10. Germline V gene lookup returns CDR1 SGHTA and CDR2 FQGNSA. The CDR3 reads CASSSGLAGDPTYEQYF. CDR3 nucleotide sequence: TGTGCCAGCAGCTCAGGACTAGCGGGCGATCCGACCTACGAGCAGTACTTC. The full variable domain, rest sourced from reference TRBV7-2 and TRBJ2-7, is GAGVSQSPSNKVTEKGKDVELRCDPISGHTALYWYRQSLGQGLEFLIYFQGNSAPDKSGLPSDRFSAERTGGSVSTLTIQRTQQEDSAVYLCASSSGLAGDPTYEQYFGPGTRLTVT.

A few counts support this clonotype. The chain combines TRBV6-2 or TRBV6-3 with TRBJ2-2; 9 nucleotides line up with TRBD2. J gave up 3 bases and V 0 bases, and 8 bases lay outside the gene matches. CDR1 and CDR2 (germline): MNHEY, SVGEGT. The CDR3 is 18 amino acids. This CDR3 is CASSYSMIAGADTGELFF. In nucleotides, the CDR3 is TGTGCCAGCAGTTACTCGATGATAGCGGGAGCCGACACCGGGGAGCTGTTTTTT.

This clonotype was picked up many times. The chain combines TRBV28 with TRBJ2-7, with 9 bases identical to TRBD1. This CDR3 has 14 residues. The J segment lost 0 bases and the V segment lost 5 bases, leaving 2 bases of the junction unmatched. Germline V gene sequence: CDR1 MDHEN, CDR2 SYDVKM. CDR3 sequence reads: CASSRTGDSYEQYF. The CDR3 DNA follows: TGTGCCAGCAGTCGGACAGGGGACTCCTACGAGCAGTACTTC.